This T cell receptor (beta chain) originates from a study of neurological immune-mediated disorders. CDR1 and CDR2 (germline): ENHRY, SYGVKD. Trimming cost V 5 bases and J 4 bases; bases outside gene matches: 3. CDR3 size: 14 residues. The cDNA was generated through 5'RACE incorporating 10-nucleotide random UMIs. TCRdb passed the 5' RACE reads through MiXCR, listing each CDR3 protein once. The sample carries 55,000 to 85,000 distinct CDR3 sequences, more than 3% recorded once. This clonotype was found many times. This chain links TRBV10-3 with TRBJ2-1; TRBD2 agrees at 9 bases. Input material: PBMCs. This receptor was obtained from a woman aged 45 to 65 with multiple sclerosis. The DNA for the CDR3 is TGTGCCATCAGTCCCGGACTAGCGTACAATGAGCAGTTCTTC. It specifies CAISPGLAYNEQFF.